Shown below are 20 T cell receptor beta chains from a single sample sequenced in a study of neoadjuvant anti-PD-1 for oral cavity cancer. Profiled with immunoSEQ multiplex PCR; TCRdb holds only in-frame clones, not every one. The table records tens of thousands of clones, more than 40% of them present only once. Specified time point: after neoadjuvant nivolumab, at surgical resection. The specimen was tumor tissue, collected after nivolumab (anti-PD-1) treatment. These receptors were taken from a person aged 35-79 years with oral cavity squamous cell carcinoma.

V and J are TRBV4-1 and TRBJ2-3; 11 bases are shared with TRBD2. Trimming cost V 4 bases and J 3 bases; bases outside gene matches: 6. CDR1 and CDR2 from the germline V gene are MGHRA and YSYEKL. This CDR3 spans 16 amino acids. In DNA, the CDR3 is TGCGCCAGCAGCCCCTTAGCGGGGGGGCCGACAGATACGCAGTATTTT. Translating it yields CASSPLAGGPTDTQYF.

The chain recombines TRBV5-1 with TRBJ2-1; tentatively, D is TRBD1 or TRBD2 (5 bases each). The V gene lost 0 bases and the J gene lost 7 bases, with 5 bases spanning the gap. Germline CDR1 is SGHRS and CDR2 is YFSETQ. This CDR3 is 12 amino acids long. As DNA, the CDR3 is TGCGCCAGCAGCTTGGGGGGGAATGAGCAGTTCTTC. Translating gives CASSLGGNEQFF.

The chain recombines TRBV6-6 with TRBJ1-5; D might be TRBD1 (5 bases). This CDR3 region has 15 residues. CDR1 is MNHNY and CDR2 is SVGAGI in the germline V gene (reference sequence). V was cut by 7 bases and J by 4 bases, with 17 bases left in between. The CDR3 spells CASTYGGTGNQPQHF. The CDR3 DNA sequence: TGTGCCAGCACCTACGGGGGAACAGGAAATCAGCCCCAGCATTTT.

The V call is TRBV7-6, the J call TRBJ2-5; no definite D call. Trimming took 2 bases from V and 1 from J, leaving 2 bases between them. CDR1 and CDR2 from the germline V gene are SGHVS and FNYEAQ. CDR3 size: 12 residues. The CDR3 DNA reads TGTGCCAGCAGCTTACTCCAAGAGACCCAGTACTTC. Its protein product is CASSLLQETQYF. The variable domain in full, completed from reference TRBV7-6 and TRBJ2-5, reads GAGVSQSPRYKVTKRGQDVALRCDPISGHVSLYWYRQALGQGPEFLTYFNYEAQQDKSGLPNDRFSAERPEGSISTLTIQRTEQRDSAMYRCASSLLQETQYFGPGTRLLVL.

This clone was seen only a few times. The chain couples TRBV6-5 to TRBJ1-6, with D possibly matching TRBD1 (6 bases). This CDR3 has 15 amino acids. V lost 7 bases, J lost 9 bases, and 19 bases lay in between. In germline, CDR1 is MNHEY, CDR2 SVGAGI. The CDR3 DNA sequence: TGTGCCAGCACCACCTCGGGGGGGGGCAGTTCACCCCTCCACTTT. This gives the protein CASTTSGGGSSPLHF.

This clone was counted many times. This chain uses TRBV7-9 with TRBJ1-2; tentative D call: TRBD1 (5 bases). Germline lookup yields CDR1 SEHNR and CDR2 FQNEAQ (reference sequence). The V end was cut by 1 base, the J end by 3 bases, with 9 bases between. The CDR3 sequence is 14 residues long. The CDR3 protein is CASSLEAGYYGYTF. The CDR3 bases are TGTGCCAGCAGCTTAGAGGCAGGGTACTATGGCTACACCTTC.

The chain is built from TRBV15 and TRBJ2-1, with D possibly TRBD2 on 6 matching bases. CDR1 is LNHNV and CDR2 is YYDKDF in the germline V gene (reference sequence). The CDR3 runs 12 residues. V gave up 5 bases and J gave up 10 bases, with 12 bases separating them. The CDR3 is CATSLGRPEQFF. Written as DNA, the CDR3 is TGTGCCACCAGCCTGGGGAGGCCGGAGCAGTTCTTC. Using reference TRBV15 and TRBJ2-1 for the parts outside the CDR3, the full variable domain is DAMVIQNPRYQVTQFGKPVTLSCSQTLNHNVMYWYQQKSSQAPKLLFHYYDKDFNNEADTPDNFQSRRPNTSFCFLDIRSPGLGDTAMYLCATSLGRPEQFFGPGTRLTVL.

The chain recombines TRBV9 with TRBJ1-1, with D perhaps TRBD1 (5 bases). CDR3 length: 17 residues. Trimming pared 0 bases from V and 1 base from J, leaving 16 bases between. The germline gives CDR1 SGDLS, CDR2 YYNGEE. CDR3 in DNA: TGTGCCAGCAGCGTAGCTACAGGCGGGAACCCGAACACTGAAGCTTTCTTT. Amino acids: CASSVATGGNPNTEAFF.

This clone came up a few times. Other DNA sequences from this sample encode an identical CDR3 as well. The chain carries TRBV19 and TRBJ1-5; D remains ambiguous. The CDR3 is 12 amino acids. CDR1 LNHDA and CDR2 SQIVND come from the germline V gene (reference sequence). Trimming pared 1 base from V and 4 bases from J, leaving 2 bases between. The chain's CDR3 is CASSIANQPQHF. As DNA, the CDR3 is TGTGCCAGTAGTATAGCAAATCAGCCCCAGCATTTT.

The genes are TRBV19 and TRBJ2-1; possibly TRBD1 for D (5 bases). The CDR3 runs to 15 residues. V was trimmed by 6 bases and J by 4 bases, leaving 16 bases between them. Germline CDR1 is LNHDA and CDR2 is SQIVND (reference sequence). CDR3 loop: CASSPGSEVYNEQFF. CDR3 sequence (DNA): TGTGCCAGTAGCCCAGGGTCAGAAGTTTACAATGAGCAGTTCTTC.

This clone was seen a few times. CDR3 in DNA: TGTGCCAGCAGCTGGAGGGCAGGGGCCACTGAAGCTTTCTTT. As protein: CASSWRAGATEAFF. The rearrangement uses TRBV7-2 and TRBJ1-1; perhaps TRBD1 as D (6 bases). CDR3 size: 14 residues. Germline V gene lookup returns CDR1 SGHTA and CDR2 FQGNSA. With 4 bases removed from V and 4 bases from J, the gap between germline ends came to 13 bases.

V usage is TRBV19 and J usage is TRBJ2-7, with D maybe TRBD2 (6 bases). Germline-derived CDR1 and CDR2 are LNHDA and SQIVND (reference sequence). This CDR3 is 15 amino acids long. The germline V and J ends were trimmed by 5 bases and 4 bases, with 18 bases remaining between them. CDR3 residues: CASSARTFAGYEQYF. Written as DNA, the CDR3 is TGTGCCAGTAGTGCCCGGACATTCGCGGGGTACGAGCAGTACTTC. Together with reference TRBV19 and TRBJ2-7, the CDR3 gives the full variable domain: DGGITQSPKYLFRKEGQNVTLSCEQNLNHDAMYWYRQDPGQGLRLIYYSQIVNDFQKGDIAEGYSVSREKKESFPLTVTSAQKNPTAFYLCASSARTFAGYEQYFGPGTRLTVT.

The chain joins TRBV7-2 to TRBJ1-4; the D gene is possibly TRBD1 (6 bases). This CDR3 region has 15 residues. Per the germline V gene, CDR1 is SGHTA and CDR2 is FQGNSA. V lost 2 bases, J lost 6 bases, and 13 bases lay in between. CDR3 DNA: TGTGCCAGCAGCTTACTCGGGACACCCGATGAAAAACTGTTTTTT. Its protein is CASSLLGTPDEKLFF. Drawing the rest from reference TRBV7-2 and TRBJ1-4, the complete variable domain is GAGVSQSPSNKVTEKGKDVELRCDPISGHTALYWYRQSLGQGLEFLIYFQGNSAPDKSGLPSDRFSAERTGGSVSTLTIQRTQQEDSAVYLCASSLLGTPDEKLFFGSGTQLSVL.

The V call is TRBV7-2, the J call TRBJ2-7; a possible D gene is TRBD1 (5 bases). In germline, CDR1 is SGHTA, CDR2 FQGNSA. V was cut by 1 base and J by 0 bases, with 16 bases left in between. This CDR3 has 17 residues. CDR3 amino acids: CASSLGYGRTSSYEQYF. CDR3 DNA: TGTGCCAGCAGCTTAGGGTATGGGCGGACAAGCTCCTACGAGCAGTACTTC.

The chain is built from TRBV12-5 and TRBJ1-5; D is possibly TRBD1 (6 bases). Germline V gives CDR1 LGHNT, CDR2 FRNRAP. The CDR3 sequence is 14 residues long. This CDR3 reads CAPDHRVSNQPQHF. The CDR3 DNA is TGTGCCCCAGATCACAGGGTTAGCAATCAGCCCCAGCATTTT. The whole variable domain, remainder taken from reference TRBV12-5 and TRBJ1-5, is DARVTQTPRHKVTEMGQEVTMRCQPILGHNTVFWYRQTMMQGLELLAYFRNRAPLDDSGMPKDRFSAEMPDATLATLKIQPSEPRDSAVYFCAPDHRVSNQPQHFGDGTRLSIL.

The chain employs TRBV7-8 and TRBJ1-1; D may be TRBD1 (5 bases). The V and J ends lost 3 bases and 1 base respectively, with 9 bases between them. Per germline, CDR1 SGHVS and CDR2 FQNEAQ. The CDR3 is 14 amino acids. The CDR3, as DNA: TGTGCCAGCAGCTTTGGGGCGACGAACACTGAAGCTTTCTTT. This gives the protein CASSFGATNTEAFF.

The chain recombines TRBV6-1 with TRBJ2-7; D might be TRBD2 (6 bases). Trimming pared 10 bases from V and 2 bases from J, leaving 15 bases between. The CDR3 consists of 13 residues. Per the germline V gene, CDR1 is MNHNS and CDR2 is SASEGT. The CDR3 DNA reads TGTGCCACCCGGCGGGGCGATGCCTACGAGCAGTACTTC. The encoded protein is CATRRGDAYEQYF.

This clone was recorded at least ten times. Mismatch with germline at one junction end may stem from a read error. The chain employs TRBV27 and TRBJ1-5; no definite D call. This CDR3 contains 8 residues. In germline, CDR1 is MNHEY, CDR2 SMNVEV (reference sequence). The CDR3: CLQRPQHF. CDR3 sequence (DNA): TGCCTCCAGCGGCCCCAGCATTTT.

This clone was recorded many times. V and J are TRBV9 and TRBJ2-7; 8 bases are a match to TRBD2. The CDR3 loop spans 16 amino acids. Germline V gene sequence: CDR1 SGDLS, CDR2 YYNGEE. The V segment lost 0 bases and the J segment 3 bases; nucleotides outside the gene matches: 8. CDR3 DNA: TGTGCCAGCAGCGTAGGGCTCAGCGGGGGAGTCTACGAGCAGTACTTC. As protein: CASSVGLSGGVYEQYF.

Ten or more counts support this clone. This chain links TRBV7-6 with TRBJ2-1, with 11 positions matching TRBD2. Germline CDR1 is SGHVS and CDR2 is FNYEAQ. This CDR3 is built from 15 residues. After removal of 6 bases from V and 5 bases from J, the junction contained 6 bases not matched to a gene. The CDR3 coding sequence is TGTGCCAGCAGGACGGGGACTAGCGGTCACAATGAGCAGTTCTTC. As protein: CASRTGTSGHNEQFF.